Detailed here is one T cell receptor beta chain. The record originates from a study of blood T cell repertoires in COVID-19. As for the study in general: From the United States, Italy and Spain came samples of acute and convalescent COVID-19.

V was shortened by 3 bases and J by 2 bases, with 14 bases between the two germline ends. The germline V gene has CDR1 MNHNS and CDR2 SASEGT. The CDR3 totals 15 residues. Original processing methods: Amplification of reference gene primers provided the estimated nucleated cell counts. Method: immunoSEQ multiplex PCR; TCRdb's copy keeps in-frame clones and lacks some. The V and J calls and clone size come from that table; D and trimming were worked out from the DNA. The sample gives 200,000 to 250,000 clones, more than 75% of which show up once; 13% is in the top ten. The rearrangement joins TRBV6-1 to TRBJ2-7, with D perhaps matching TRBD2 (6 bases). The sequenced material came from peripheral blood. This TCR was recovered from a human donor in a cohort sampled during active COVID-19. The DNA of the CDR3 is TGTGCCAGCAGTGAGTCCGGGGGACCAACCTACGAGCAGTACTTC. Its translation: CASSESGGPTYEQYF.